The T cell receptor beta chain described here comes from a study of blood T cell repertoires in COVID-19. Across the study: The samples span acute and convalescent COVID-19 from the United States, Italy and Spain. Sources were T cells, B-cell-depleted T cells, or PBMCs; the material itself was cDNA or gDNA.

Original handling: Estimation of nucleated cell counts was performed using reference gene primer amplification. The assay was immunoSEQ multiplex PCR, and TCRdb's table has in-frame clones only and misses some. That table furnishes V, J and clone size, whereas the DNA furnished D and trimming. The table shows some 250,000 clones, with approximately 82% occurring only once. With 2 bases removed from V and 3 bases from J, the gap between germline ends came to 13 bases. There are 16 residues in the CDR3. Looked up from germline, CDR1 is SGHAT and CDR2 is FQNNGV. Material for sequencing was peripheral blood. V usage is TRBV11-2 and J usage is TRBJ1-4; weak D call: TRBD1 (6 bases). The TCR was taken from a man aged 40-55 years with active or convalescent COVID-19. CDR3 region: CASSLRFRGPNEKLFF. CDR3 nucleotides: TGTGCCAGCAGCTTAAGGTTCAGGGGTCCTAATGAAAAACTGTTTTTT. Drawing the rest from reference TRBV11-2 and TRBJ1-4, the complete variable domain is EAGVAQSPRYKIIEKRQSVAFWCNPISGHATLYWYQQILGQGPKLLIQFQNNGVVDDSQLPKDRFSAERLKGVDSTLKIQPAKLEDSAVYLCASSLRFRGPNEKLFFGSGTQLSVL.